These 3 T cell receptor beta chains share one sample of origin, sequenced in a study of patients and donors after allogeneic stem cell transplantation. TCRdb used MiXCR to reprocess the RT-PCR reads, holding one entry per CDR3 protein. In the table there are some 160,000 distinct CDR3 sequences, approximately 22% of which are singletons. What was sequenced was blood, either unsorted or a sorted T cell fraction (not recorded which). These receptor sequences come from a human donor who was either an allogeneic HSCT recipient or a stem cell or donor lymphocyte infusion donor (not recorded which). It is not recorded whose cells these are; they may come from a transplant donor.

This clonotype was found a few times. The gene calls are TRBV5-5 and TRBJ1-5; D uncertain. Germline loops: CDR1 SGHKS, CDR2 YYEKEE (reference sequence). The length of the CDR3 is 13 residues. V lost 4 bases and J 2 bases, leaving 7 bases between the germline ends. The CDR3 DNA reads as TGTGCCAGCAGCCCGACCGGCAATCAGCCCCAGCATTTT. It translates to CASSPTGNQPQHF. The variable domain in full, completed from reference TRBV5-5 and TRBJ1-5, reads DAGVTQSPTHLIKTRGQQVTLRCSPISGHKSVSWYQQVLGQGPQFIFQYYEKEERGRGNFPDRFSARQFPNYSSELNVNALLLGDSALYLCASSPTGNQPQHFGDGTRLSIL.

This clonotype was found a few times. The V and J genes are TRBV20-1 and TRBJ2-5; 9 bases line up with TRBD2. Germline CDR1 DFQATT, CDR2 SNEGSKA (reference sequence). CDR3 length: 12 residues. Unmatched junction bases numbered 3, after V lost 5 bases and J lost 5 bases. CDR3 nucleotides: TGCAGTGCTGAAAGCGGGGGGGAGACCCAGTACTTC. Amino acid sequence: CSAESGGETQYF.

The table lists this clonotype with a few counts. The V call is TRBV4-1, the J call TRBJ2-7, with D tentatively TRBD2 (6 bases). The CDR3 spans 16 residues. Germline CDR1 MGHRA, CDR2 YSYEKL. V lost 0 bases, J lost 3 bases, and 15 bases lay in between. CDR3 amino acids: CASSQDRGYPIYEQYF. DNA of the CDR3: TGCGCCAGCAGCCAAGACCGGGGGTACCCCATCTACGAGCAGTACTTC.